Following are 3 T cell receptor beta chains from one sample sequenced in a study of Graves' ophthalmopathy and Graves' hyperthyroidism (dated by TCRdb to between 2018 and 2020). TCRdb records Illumina HiSeq 2000 as the sequencer. TCR beta CDR3 regions were amplified from RNA transcripts for repertoire sequencing. HTBI primers and the Qiagen OneStep RT-PCR kit were used in a first-round RT-PCR, which was followed by a second-round multiplex PCR, size selection and purification. TCRdb redid the processing of the public reads, applying fastp at Q25 and MiXCR, and retained in-frame beta chains. Rows with a matching CDR3 protein are joined into one entry that keeps the most common DNA and genes. The sample table shows about 390,000 distinct CDR3 sequences, and about 18% are seen once. 2% to 3% of the sample is in the top ten clones. Sequencing input: peripheral blood. These receptors all stem from an adult woman with stable Graves' hyperthyroidism.

The V gene is TRBV18, the J gene TRBJ1-2; no clear D. V shed 2 bases and J shed 4 bases, with 8 bases lying between them. Germline V CDR1 and CDR2: KGHSH, LQKENI. The CDR3 is 13 amino acids. As DNA, the CDR3 is TGTGCCAGCTCACCAGGGAGTACCTATGGCTACACCTTC. This translates into CASSPGSTYGYTF.

This chain joins TRBV12-3 or TRBV12-4 and TRBJ2-5; the D call may be TRBD1 or TRBD2 (5 bases each). V gave up 7 bases and J gave up 7 bases, with 13 bases separating them. This CDR3 is 12 amino acids long. The CDR3 reads CASKDPGGTQYF. In DNA form, the CDR3 reads TGTGCCAGCAAAGACCCTGGGGGGACCCAGTACTTC.

This clonotype was counted many times. V is TRBV29-1 and J is TRBJ1-1; D is unclear. The CDR3 spans 14 residues. CDR1 SQVTM and CDR2 ANQGSEA come from the germline V gene. The V end was cut by 2 bases, the J end by 3 bases, with 13 bases between. The CDR3 DNA reads TGCAGCGTTGAACCTAGGTTCGCCGACACTGAAGCTTTCTTT. Amino acid sequence: CSVEPRFADTEAFF.